This section outlines one T cell receptor beta chain sequence together with its context. This clonotype came up a few times. Its cognate antigen has yet to be identified. Base qualities are not at hand, and no much larger clone is one base apart. The cysteine opens and the phenylalanine closes a CDR3 of 16 amino acids. The DNA shown is the 48-base CDR3, in frame from base 1. V is trimmed back by 5 bases and J by 9 bases, and the junction contains 12 bases that no gene match accounts for. This sample stems from a study of patients and donors after allogeneic stem cell transplantation (dated by TCRdb to about 2020). The library was obtained by RT-PCR. Sequencing was performed on a NextSeq 550. Clones were called with MiXCR by TCRdb after fastp trimmed the public reads at Q25, and only in-frame beta chains were retained. Duplicate CDR3 protein sequences are folded into a single record with the most common DNA and genes. Recorded for this sample are 900,000 to 1,000,000 distinct CDR3 sequences; roughly 18% of them occurred a single time. The ten most abundant clones make up roughly 6.4% of the sample.

This clonotype originated in a human donor who was either an allogeneic HSCT recipient or a stem cell or donor lymphocyte infusion donor (not recorded which). It is not recorded whose cells these are; they may come from a transplant donor. Sequences were obtained from blood, either unsorted or a sorted T cell fraction (not recorded which). Recombination connected TRBV12-3 or TRBV12-4 to TRBJ2-1; 11 central nucleotides agree with TRBD2. The CDR3 protein sequence reads: CASSPPLAGGLSEQFF. The bases read TGTGCCAGCAGTCCGCCTTTAGCGGGAGGGCTTAGTGAGCAGTTCTTC.